These 10 T cell receptor beta chains originate from one sample sequenced in a study of early stage breast cancer tumors. This table comes from immunoSEQ multiplex PCR, and its TCRdb copy is limited to in-frame clones, with some not included. Of over 45,000 clones in the sample, 65% to 90% were seen once. Sequencing was done on a sample of blood. The source of these receptors is a person between 50 and 60 years old with breast cancer.

The J gene is TRBJ2-1, the V gene TRBV30; maybe TRBD1 (6 bases). CDR1 GTSNPN and CDR2 SVGIG come from the germline V gene (reference sequence). V was clipped by 5 bases and J by 7 bases, with 12 bases between them. CDR3 length equals 12 residues. CDR3 DNA sequence: TGTGCCTGGTCCTCCAGGGGTAATGAGCAGTTCTTC. Its translation is CAWSSRGNEQFF.

The CDR3 DNA reads as TGTGCCAGCAGGGGAGAGGGAGGCCAAGTCACCGGGGAGCTGTTTTTT. Translation gives CASRGEGGQVTGELFF. This chain joins TRBV2 and TRBJ2-2; possible D gene TRBD2, 6 bases. The length of the CDR3 is 16 residues. CDR1 and CDR2 (germline): SNHLY, FYNNEI. Trimming removed 6 bases from V and 4 bases from J, with 18 bases in between.

This rearrangement joins TRBV9 to TRBJ2-5; 10 bases are shared with TRBD2. This CDR3 spans 15 amino acids. Trimming took 4 bases from V and 1 from J; bases not matched to a gene: 4. Germline V lookup: CDR1 SGDLS, CDR2 YYNGEE. CDR3 bases: TGTGCCAGCAGCTTACTAGCGGGGCCCCAAGAGACCCAGTACTTC. This sequence encodes CASSLLAGPQETQYF.

V usage is TRBV6-6 and J usage is TRBJ1-1; D is undetermined. The CDR3 sequence is 12 residues long. V was cut by 6 bases and J by 9 bases, with 14 bases left in between. Germline CDR1 MNHNY, CDR2 SVGAGI (reference sequence). CDR3 DNA sequence: TGTGCCAGCAGCCCGAGTGAGCCTCAAGCTTTCTTT. It yields the protein CASSPSEPQAFF.

V and J are TRBV5-6 and TRBJ2-3, with D hard to call. The CDR3 length is 16 residues. Trimming left V 1 base short and J 0 bases short, with 12 bases between. Germline CDR1 is SGHDT and CDR2 is YYEEEE. CDR3 coding DNA: TGTGCCAGCAGCTTGCATCAACTGCGTAGCACAGATACGCAGTATTTT. Its protein product is CASSLHQLRSTDTQYF.

The rearrangement joins TRBV7-2 to TRBJ2-5; 11 nucleotides align to TRBD2. J was trimmed by 5 bases and V by 7 bases; bases with no gene match: 12. This CDR3 is built from 16 residues. Germline CDR1 is SGHTA and CDR2 is FQGNSA. The CDR3: CASTLLAGGGYETQYF. In DNA, the CDR3 is TGTGCCAGCACCCTATTAGCGGGAGGGGGTTATGAGACCCAGTACTTC.

This sequence joins TRBV4-2 and TRBJ1-3; possibly TRBD1 for D (5 bases). Germline assignment: CDR1 LGHNA and CDR2 YNFKEQ. The CDR3 runs to 14 residues. V was cut by 0 bases and J by 6 bases, with 9 bases left in between. The CDR3 is CASSQDRGKNTIYF. The CDR3 coding sequence is TGTGCCAGCAGCCAAGATAGGGGAAAAAACACCATATATTTT.

This clone appeared once. The DNA for the CDR3 is TGTGCCAGCAGCTTGGGTAGCGGGAGGTACGGAGATACGCAGTATTTT. Amino acids: CASSLGSGRYGDTQYF. This chain joins TRBV5-4 and TRBJ2-3; TRBD2 matches 10 bases. CDR3 length: 16 amino acids. J lost 5 bases, V lost 0 bases, and 6 bases had no gene match. From germline, CDR1 is SGHNT and CDR2 YYREEE (reference sequence).

The chain links TRBV5-4 to TRBJ2-5, with D tentatively TRBD1 (7 bases). Trimming left V 4 bases short and J 3 bases short, with 19 bases between. CDR3 length: 16 residues. CDR1 SGHNT and CDR2 YYREEE come from the germline V gene (reference sequence). CDR3 amino acids: CASSTPAGTAEETQYF. CDR3 bases: TGTGCCAGCAGCACTCCTGCGGGGACAGCCGAAGAGACCCAGTACTTC.

This chain joins TRBV19 and TRBJ2-7, with D possibly being TRBD1 or TRBD2 (5 bases each). V was shortened by 6 bases and J by 0 bases, with 12 bases between the two germline ends. CDR1 is LNHDA and CDR2 is SQIVND in the germline V gene (reference sequence). The CDR3 totals 14 residues. The CDR3: CASRGTVSSYEQYF. DNA of the CDR3: TGTGCCAGTAGGGGGACGGTCAGCTCCTACGAGCAGTACTTC.